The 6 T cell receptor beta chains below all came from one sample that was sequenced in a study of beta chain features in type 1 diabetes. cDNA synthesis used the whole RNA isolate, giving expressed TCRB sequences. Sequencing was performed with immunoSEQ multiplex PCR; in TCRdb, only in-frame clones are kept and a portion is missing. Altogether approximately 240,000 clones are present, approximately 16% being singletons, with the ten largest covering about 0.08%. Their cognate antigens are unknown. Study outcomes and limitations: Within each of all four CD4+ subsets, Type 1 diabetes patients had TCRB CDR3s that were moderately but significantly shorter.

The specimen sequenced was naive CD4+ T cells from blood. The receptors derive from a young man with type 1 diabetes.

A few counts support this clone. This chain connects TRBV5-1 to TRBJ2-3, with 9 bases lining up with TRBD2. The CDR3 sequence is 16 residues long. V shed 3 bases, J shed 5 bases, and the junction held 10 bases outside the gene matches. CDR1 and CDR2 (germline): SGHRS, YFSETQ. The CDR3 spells CASSSPGGLALDTQYF. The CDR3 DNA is TGCGCCAGCAGCTCTCCCGGGGGACTAGCATTAGATACGCAGTATTTT.

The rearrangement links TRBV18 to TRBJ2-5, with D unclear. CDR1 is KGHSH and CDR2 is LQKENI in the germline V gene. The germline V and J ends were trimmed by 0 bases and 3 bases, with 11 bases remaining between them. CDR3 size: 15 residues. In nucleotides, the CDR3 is TGTGCCAGCTCACCACCGGCCATCCAGGAAGAGACCCAGTACTTC. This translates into CASSPPAIQEETQYF.

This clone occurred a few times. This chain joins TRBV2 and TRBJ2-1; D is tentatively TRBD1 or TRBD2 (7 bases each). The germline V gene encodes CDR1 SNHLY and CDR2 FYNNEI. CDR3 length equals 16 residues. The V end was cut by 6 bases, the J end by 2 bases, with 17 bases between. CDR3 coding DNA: TGTGCCAGCAGGCCTTACAGGGGAGGGGCCTACAATGAGCAGTTCTTC. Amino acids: CASRPYRGGAYNEQFF.

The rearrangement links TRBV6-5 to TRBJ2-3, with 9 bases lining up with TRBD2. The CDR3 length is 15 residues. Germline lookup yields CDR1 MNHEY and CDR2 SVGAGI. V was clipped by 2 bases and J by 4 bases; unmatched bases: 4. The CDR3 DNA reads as TGTGCCAGCAGTTACGGCGGGAGGGCGGCAGATACGCAGTATTTT. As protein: CASSYGGRAADTQYF.

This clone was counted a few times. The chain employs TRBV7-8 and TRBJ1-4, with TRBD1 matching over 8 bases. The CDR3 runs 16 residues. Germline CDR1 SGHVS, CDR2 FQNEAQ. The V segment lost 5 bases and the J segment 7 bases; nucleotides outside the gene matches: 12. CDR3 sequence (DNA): TGTGCCAGCAGCCCAGCCAGGACAGGGCGAGGTGAAAAACTGTTTTTT. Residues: CASSPARTGRGEKLFF. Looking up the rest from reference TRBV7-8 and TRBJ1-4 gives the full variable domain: GAGVSQSPRYKVAKRGQDVALRCDPISGHVSLFWYQQALGQGPEFLTYFQNEAQLDKSGLPSDRFFAERPEGSVSTLKIQRTQQEDSAVYLCASSPARTGRGEKLFFGSGTQLSVL.

The CDR3 reads CAHDRESSYNEQFF. Written as DNA, the CDR3 is TGTGCCCACGACAGGGAGAGCTCCTACAATGAGCAGTTCTTC. The genes are TRBV30 and TRBJ2-1, with 7 bases that match TRBD1. The J segment lost 0 bases and the V segment lost 8 bases, leaving 7 bases of the junction unmatched. The CDR3 totals 14 residues. Looked up from germline, CDR1 is GTSNPN and CDR2 is SVGIG (reference sequence).